These T cell receptor beta chains were read from a single sample in a study of control samples from healthy donors and cancer patients. Sequencing used immunoSEQ multiplex PCR; TCRdb keeps in-frame clones, though not all of them. The repertoire consists of about 26,000 clones, with approximately 78% occurring once and the leading ten covering around 23%. Specimen: PBMCs. These receptors were collected from a man in his fifties or sixties with colorectal cancer. CDR3s leave out the opening cysteine and the closing phenylalanine or tryptophan.

V: TRBV7-9; J: TRBJ2-1; length: 14; CDR3: ASSFGLAGHYNEQF
V: TRBV10-3; J: TRBJ1-1; length: 12; CDR3: AISSTGRDTEAF
V: TRBV5-1; J: TRBJ2-3; length: 9; CDR3: ASRSLDTQY
V: TRBV5-1; J: TRBJ1-2; length: 13; CDR3: ASRGDTGTNYGYT
V: TRBV7-9; J: TRBJ2-7; length: 12; CDR3: ASSPRAGGNEQY
V: TRBV30; J: TRBJ2-5; length: 11; CDR3: AWIGSLPETQY
V: TRBV20-1; J: TRBJ2-1; length: 9; CDR3: SPDTPGEQF
V: TRBV10-3; J: TRBJ1-1; length: 12; CDR3: AISTGGSDTEAF
V: TRBV6-5; J: TRBJ1-2; length: 14; CDR3: ASSYSGGGRLGGYT
V: TRBV10-3; J: TRBJ1-4; length: 13; CDR3: AISASGRSNEKLF
V: TRBV27; J: TRBJ2-6; length: 13; CDR3: ASTFIFSGANVLT
V: TRBV5-1; J: TRBJ1-1; length: 11; CDR3: ASQSSGNTEAF
V: TRBV6-5; J: TRBJ1-1; length: 10; CDR3: ASSSTYTEAF
V: TRBV27; J: TRBJ2-6; length: 12; CDR3: ASTNFLGANVLT
V: TRBV5-1; J: TRBJ2-1; length: 13; CDR3: ASSSTGSTSNEQF
V: TRBV7-8; J: TRBJ1-1; length: 13; CDR3: ASSSQGGPGSGAF
V: TRBV6-4; J: TRBJ1-5; length: 18; CDR3: ASSDGSGEKGMGSNQPQH
V: TRBV5-1; J: TRBJ1-1; length: 13; CDR3: ASSLSGQGGTEAF
V: TRBV4-1; J: TRBJ2-5; length: 10; CDR3: ASSLSGGTQY
V: TRBV5-1; J: TRBJ2-5; length: 12; CDR3: ASSLGHTVETQY
V: TRBV4-3; J: TRBJ2-3; length: 15; CDR3: ASSPRTSGGRADTQY
V: TRBV29-1; J: TRBJ2-1; length: 11; CDR3: SVSAGGDNEQF
V: TRBV29-1; J: TRBJ2-1; length: 11; CDR3: SVTTGRQSEQF
V: TRBV6-6; J: TRBJ1-1; length: 14; CDR3: ASSSAQGGENTEAF
V: TRBV3-1/TRBV3-2; J: TRBJ2-7; length: 12; CDR3: ASSLSGLGGEQY
V: TRBV5-1; J: TRBJ1-3; length: 10; CDR3: ASSTGADTIY
V: TRBV19; J: TRBJ2-3; length: 14; CDR3: ASSWPAGGVTDTQY
V: TRBV30; J: TRBJ2-3; length: 16; CDR3: AWSSETAGVVSTDTQY
V: TRBV4-1; J: TRBJ2-2; length: 15; CDR3: ASSPQRPSGGGGELF
V: TRBV6-1; J: TRBJ2-5; length: 12; CDR3: ASSEVGRAETQY
V: TRBV7-9; J: TRBJ1-1; length: 13; CDR3: ASSPGTVKNTEAF
V: TRBV9; J: TRBJ2-3; length: 15; CDR3: ASSPRLAGGRADTQY
V: TRBV24-1; J: TRBJ1-2; length: 14; CDR3: ATSDGRQGMTYGYT
V: TRBV5-4; J: TRBJ1-4; length: 13; CDR3: ASSARGRWDEKLF
V: TRBV27; J: TRBJ1-6; length: 12; CDR3: ASRPGHNNSPLH
V: TRBV3-1/TRBV3-2; J: TRBJ2-3; length: 15; CDR3: ASSHLSLAGGGDTQY
V: TRBV18; J: TRBJ1-6; length: 13; CDR3: ASSPNNIYNSPLH
V: TRBV4-3; J: TRBJ1-2; length: 12; CDR3: ASSQVLGGRGYT
V: TRBV24-1; J: TRBJ2-3; length: 11; CDR3: ASAGHGTDTQY
V: TRBV27; J: TRBJ1-5; length: 12; CDR3: ASSLLGGSQPQH
V: TRBV3-1/TRBV3-2; J: TRBJ2-1; length: 9; CDR3: ASSLYNEQF
V: TRBV7-8; J: TRBJ2-1; length: 14; CDR3: ASSLARVLNYNEQF
V: TRBV7-9; J: TRBJ1-4; length: 12; CDR3: ASSLAGVMEKLF
V: TRBV5-1; J: TRBJ1-6; length: 13; CDR3: ASSLAGQQNSPLH